This T cell receptor (beta chain) was recorded in a study of T cells in Graves' hyperthyroidism and ophthalmopathy. The study, taken as a whole, reports: The blood repertoire included most of the expanded thyroid clonotypes above 0.001.

Trimming removed 9 bases at V and 8 bases at J, with 25 bases between. The CDR3 is 15 amino acids. CDR1 and CDR2 from the germline V gene are SGHAT and FQNNGV. Ophthalmopathy patients had moderate-to-severe active disease, CAS ≥3, NOSPECS ≥4, and disease duration under 3 months. Exclusion of a patient resulted from uncontrolled infection, other autoimmune disease, pregnancy or lactation. Fresh peripheral blood, 10 ml, yielded the PBMCs. In this sample, this clonotype turned up once. What it binds is not known. TCR beta CDR3 regions were amplified from RNA. An initial round of RT-PCR targeting the TCR CDR3 relied on the HTBI primer set. TCRdb called the multiplex PCR reads again in MiXCR, with one record for every CDR3 protein. The data hold some 500,000 distinct CDR3 sequences, with about 24% observed a single time.

The chain carries TRBV11-2 and TRBJ1-2; a weak D match, TRBD1 (5 bases). The sequenced sample consisted of blood. This sequence was found in a woman in her twenties or thirties with Graves' ophthalmopathy. The CDR3 spells CASSPRVGADWGYTF. The CDR3, as DNA: TGTGCCAGTAGTCCCCGTGTAGGGGCCGATTGGGGCTACACCTTC. Together with reference TRBV11-2 and TRBJ1-2, the CDR3 gives the full variable domain: EAGVAQSPRYKIIEKRQSVAFWCNPISGHATLYWYQQILGQGPKLLIQFQNNGVVDDSQLPKDRFSAERLKGVDSTLKIQPAKLEDSAVYLCASSPRVGADWGYTFGSGTRLTVV.